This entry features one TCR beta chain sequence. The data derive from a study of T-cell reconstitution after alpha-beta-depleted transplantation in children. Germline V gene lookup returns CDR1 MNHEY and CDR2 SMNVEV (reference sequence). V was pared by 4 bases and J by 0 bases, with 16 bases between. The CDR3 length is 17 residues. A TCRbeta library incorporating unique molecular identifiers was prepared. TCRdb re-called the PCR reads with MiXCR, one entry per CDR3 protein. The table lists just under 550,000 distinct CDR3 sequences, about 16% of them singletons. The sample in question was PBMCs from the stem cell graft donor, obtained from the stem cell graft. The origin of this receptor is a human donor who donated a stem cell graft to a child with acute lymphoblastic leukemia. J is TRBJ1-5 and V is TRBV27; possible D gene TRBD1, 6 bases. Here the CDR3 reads CASSSDRNSYSNQPQHF. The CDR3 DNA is TGTGCCAGCAGTTCCGACAGGAACTCTTATAGCAATCAGCCCCAGCATTTT.